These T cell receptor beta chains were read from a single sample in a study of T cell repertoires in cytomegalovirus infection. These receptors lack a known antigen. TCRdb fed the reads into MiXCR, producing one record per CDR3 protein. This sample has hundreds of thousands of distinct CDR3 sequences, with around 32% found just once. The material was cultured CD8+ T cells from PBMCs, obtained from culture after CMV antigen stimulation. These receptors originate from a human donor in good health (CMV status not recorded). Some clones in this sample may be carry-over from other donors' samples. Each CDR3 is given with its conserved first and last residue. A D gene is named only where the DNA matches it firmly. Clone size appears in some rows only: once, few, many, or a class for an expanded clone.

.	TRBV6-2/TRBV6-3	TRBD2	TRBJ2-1	TGTGCCAGCAGGAGTCGGGACTACTCCTACAATGAGCAGTTCTTC	CASRSRDYSYNEQFF
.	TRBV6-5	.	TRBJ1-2	TGTGCCAGCAGTTCGAGTGGGGGGAGATTCGTCGGCTACACCTTC	CASSSSGGRFVGYTF
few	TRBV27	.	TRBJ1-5	TGTGCCAGCAGTTTCTCTCACGGCAATCAGCCCCAGCATTTT	CASSFSHGNQPQHF
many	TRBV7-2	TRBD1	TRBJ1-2	TGTGCCAGCAGCTTCGGAGCCGGGACAGGGGGTCTCTATGGCTACACCTTC	CASSFGAGTGGLYGYTF
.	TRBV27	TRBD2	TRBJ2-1	TGTGCCAGCAGTGGCGGGGGGGGTCAGGGGACGGGGTACAATGAGCAGTTCTTC	CASSGGGGQGTGYNEQFF
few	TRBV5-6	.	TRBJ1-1	TGTGCCAGCAGCTCACCCCAGGGTGGGGTCACTGAAGCTTTCTTT	CASSSPQGGVTEAFF
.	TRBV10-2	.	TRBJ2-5	TGCGCCAGCAGGGGGCCGAGCAAGGGTTTGCAAGAGACCCAGTACTTC	CASRGPSKGLQETQYF
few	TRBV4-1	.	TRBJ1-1	TGCGCCAGCAGCCTGGTGGTCGAGGGCACTGAAGCTTTCTTT	CASSLVVEGTEAFF
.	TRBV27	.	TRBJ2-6	TGTGCCAGCAGGCCCGCCTTGGGAATGTCTCACTCTGGGGCCAACGTCCTGACTTTC	CASRPALGMSHSGANVLTF
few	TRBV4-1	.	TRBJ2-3	TGCGCCAGCAGCCAAGATTTTTTGGAGGGAGATACGCAGTATTTT	CASSQDFLEGDTQYF
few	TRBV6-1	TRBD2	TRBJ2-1	TGTGCCAGCAGCCACGGGACTAGCGGGGGATCCTACAATGAGCAGTTCTTC	CASSHGTSGGSYNEQFF
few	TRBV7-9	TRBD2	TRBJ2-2	TGTGCCAGCAGCACGACTAGCGGGGGGCCCGGGGAGCTGTTTTTT	CASSTTSGGPGELFF
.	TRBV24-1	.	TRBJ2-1	TGTGCCACCAGTGATTTGGGCGCGGACAATGAGCAGTTCTTC	CATSDLGADNEQFF